These 27 T cell receptor beta chains were all obtained from the same sample, sequenced in a study of cytomegalovirus exposure and HLA in healthy donors. Vbeta (60) and Jbeta (13) primers were used in the PCR. Only in-frame clones appear in the TCRdb table, and some are missing; sequencing was by immunoSEQ multiplex PCR. The profile shows approximately 130,000 clones, 60% to 75% of them singletons. Sequenced sample: PBMCs. The origin of the receptors is a woman aged 40 to 50 in good health and CMV-seropositive.

This chain uses TRBV6-6 with TRBJ1-2; 9 positions agree with TRBD1. From germline, CDR1 is MNHNY and CDR2 SVGAGI (reference sequence). With V trimmed by 5 bases and J by 7 bases, 5 bases remained unmatched. This CDR3 region has 13 residues. CDR3 bases: TGTGCCAGCAGTGGGGACAGGGTGGGTGGCTACACCTTC. It yields the protein CASSGDRVGGYTF.

This clone appeared a single time. CDR3 in amino acids: CAWSGVSRTEAFF. The CDR3 DNA is TGTGCCTGGTCAGGGGTTTCAAGGACTGAAGCTTTCTTT. The chain uses TRBV5-5 and TRBJ1-1; a possible D gene is TRBD1 (6 bases). The V end lost 10 bases, the J end lost 5 bases, and 18 bases lay between the germline ends. The CDR3 is 13 residues long. CDR1 is SGHKS and CDR2 is YYEKEE in the germline V gene (reference sequence).

The rearrangement links TRBV7-9 to TRBJ2-3; tentative D call: TRBD1 (5 bases). Deletions cut 3 bases from V and 1 base from J, with 5 bases between. Germline assignment: CDR1 SEHNR and CDR2 FQNEAQ (reference sequence). The CDR3 covers 13 residues. The CDR3 DNA sequence: TGTGCCAGCAGCTTGACAGGCACAGATACGCAGTATTTT. It translates to CASSLTGTDTQYF.

CDR3 nucleotide sequence: TGTGCCAGCAGCATGGGGGGGACTAGCGGGGGGACCCACAATGAGCAGTTCTTC. Its translation: CASSMGGTSGGTHNEQFF. The chain couples TRBV5-4 to TRBJ2-1, with TRBD2 matching over 15 bases. CDR3 length: 18 residues. Germline values: CDR1 SGHNT, CDR2 YYREEE (reference sequence). J was trimmed by 5 bases and V by 4 bases; bases with no gene match: 10.

V is TRBV4-1 and J is TRBJ2-7; 8 bases are shared with TRBD1. The CDR3 is 16 residues long. CDR1 is MGHRA and CDR2 is YSYEKL in the germline V gene. V dropped 1 base and J dropped 2; count of bases not matched to a gene: 7. CDR3 sequence (DNA): TGCGCCAGCAGCCAAGGACCGACAGGGGCCACCTACGAGCAGTACTTC. It specifies CASSQGPTGATYEQYF.

J is TRBJ2-7 and V is TRBV18; a possible D gene is TRBD1 (6 bases). Between the trimmed V and J ends, which lost 3 bases and 6 bases, there was a span of 15 bases. CDR3 length: 14 amino acids. Germline lookup yields CDR1 KGHSH and CDR2 LQKENI. The CDR3 loop is CASSPDHVRGEQYF. The CDR3 DNA follows: TGTGCCAGCTCACCCGATCACGTCAGGGGCGAGCAGTACTTC.

V gene TRBV11-2 combines with J gene TRBJ2-1, with 8 nucleotides matching TRBD2. The V segment lost 0 bases and the J segment 2 bases; nucleotides outside the gene matches: 9. The CDR3 spans 18 residues. Germline V gene data show CDR1 as SGHAT and CDR2 as FQNNGV. The CDR3 nucleotides are TGTGCCAGCAGCTTAGAGGGGCCAGCGGGAGCCCCCTACAATGAGCAGTTCTTC. Its translation: CASSLEGPAGAPYNEQFF.

This sequence joins TRBV4-1 and TRBJ2-1, with TRBD2 identical over 9 bases. V lost 3 bases, J lost 8 bases, and 14 bases stayed unmatched. The CDR3 runs to 17 residues. CDR1 is MGHRA, CDR2 YSYEKL, per germline. Written as DNA, the CDR3 is TGCGCCAGCAGCCAGCTTGTAGCGGGACTAGCTTTGGATGAGCAGTTCTTC. Translated, it gives CASSQLVAGLALDEQFF.

This clone was recorded a few times. The rearrangement joins TRBV28 to TRBJ2-7; the match to TRBD1 covers 9 bases. The CDR3 extends over 14 amino acids. Unmatched junction bases numbered 9, after V lost 6 bases and J lost 6 bases. The germline CDR1 and CDR2 sequences are MDHEN and SYDVKM. CDR3 coding DNA: TGTGCCAGCAGCGGGGGGACAGGGTTCCGCGAGCAGTACTTC. Amino acid sequence: CASSGGTGFREQYF.

The chain has TRBV19 and TRBJ2-7; TRBD2 matches 10 bases. The V gene end was trimmed by 9 bases and the J gene end by 2 bases; junction bases not matched to a gene: 7. Germline V gives CDR1 LNHDA, CDR2 SQIVND (reference sequence). The CDR3 length is 14 residues. CDR3 protein: CASGRTSGAYEQYF. CDR3 nucleotides: TGTGCCAGCGGAAGGACTAGCGGAGCCTACGAGCAGTACTTC.

The chain uses TRBV15 and TRBJ2-1; TRBD2 agrees at 15 bases. Germline CDR1 and CDR2: LNHNV and YYDKDF (reference sequence). V lost 3 bases and J lost 9; bases outside the gene matches: 6. The CDR3 totals 16 residues. This CDR3 is CATSRGTSGRFGEQFF. The CDR3, as DNA: TGTGCCACCAGCAGGGGGACTAGCGGGAGGTTCGGTGAGCAGTTCTTC.

The chain carries TRBV9 and TRBJ2-7, with 8 bases lining up with TRBD1. CDR3 length: 15 residues. Losses at the gene ends were 4 bases for V and 2 bases for J; bases not matched to a gene: 8. Germline CDR1 is SGDLS and CDR2 is YYNGEE. CDR3 amino acids: CASSPRQGMAYEQYF. The CDR3 nucleotides read TGTGCCAGCAGCCCTCGACAGGGGATGGCCTACGAGCAGTACTTC.

The V and J genes are TRBV6-6 and TRBJ2-5, with TRBD2 matching 11 bases. Germline V gene sequence: CDR1 MNHNY, CDR2 SVGAGI (reference sequence). This CDR3 has 16 amino acids. The J segment lost 5 bases and the V segment lost 3 bases, leaving 8 bases of the junction unmatched. CDR3 loop: CASSYLAGGTTETQYF. DNA for the CDR3: TGTGCCAGCAGTTATTTAGCGGGAGGGACCACGGAGACCCAGTACTTC.

J is TRBJ2-7 and V is TRBV7-9; no definite D call. This CDR3 has 12 amino acids. Trimming removed 5 bases at V and 3 bases at J, with 8 bases between. Germline CDR1 reads SEHNR; CDR2 reads FQNEAQ (reference sequence). The CDR3 protein is CASSPLGYEQYF. CDR3 sequence (DNA): TGTGCCAGCAGCCCCCTAGGCTACGAGCAGTACTTC.

This rearrangement joins TRBV5-1 to TRBJ1-6; D is undetermined. The CDR3 loop spans 13 amino acids. CDR1 is SGHRS and CDR2 is YFSETQ in the germline V gene. V was shortened by 0 bases and J by 8 bases, with 6 bases between the two germline ends. CDR3 residues: CASSLDADSPLHF. In DNA form, the CDR3 reads TGCGCCAGCAGCTTGGACGCAGATTCACCCCTCCACTTT.

CDR3 nucleotides: TGTGCCAGCTCACACGGAAGGCAGGGTGACTTTGTTAACTATGGCTACACCTTC. Translation: CASSHGRQGDFVNYGYTF. This sequence joins TRBV5-6 and TRBJ1-2; D might be TRBD1 (5 bases). The CDR3 totals 18 residues. Germline V lookup: CDR1 SGHDT, CDR2 YYEEEE. V was shortened by 7 bases and J by 1 base, with 26 bases between the two germline ends.

The chain is built from TRBV5-4 and TRBJ2-3; 7 bases map to TRBD2. The length of the CDR3 is 14 residues. CDR1 is SGHNT, CDR2 YYREEE, per germline (reference sequence). The J segment lost 0 bases and the V segment lost 9 bases, leaving 7 bases of the junction unmatched. The CDR3 region is CATASGTSTDTQYF. The DNA of the CDR3 is TGTGCCACGGCTAGCGGTACTAGCACAGATACGCAGTATTTT.

The rearrangement joins TRBV4-1 to TRBJ1-1, with D uncertain. From germline, CDR1 is MGHRA and CDR2 YSYEKL. The CDR3 is 13 amino acids. The ends were cut back, 5 bases at V and 2 bases at J, with 9 bases in the middle. CDR3 nucleotide sequence: TGCGCCAGCAGCGGCGGGGTAAACACTGAAGCTTTCTTT. It yields the protein CASSGGVNTEAFF.

The CDR3 coding sequence is TGTGCCAGCAGCCGGGGACTAGCGGGATCCACCACAGATACGCAGTATTTT. Translating it yields CASSRGLAGSTTDTQYF. The genes are TRBV4-2 and TRBJ2-3; 13 bases are shared with TRBD2. The CDR3 has 17 residues. Per germline, CDR1 LGHNA and CDR2 YNFKEQ. With 4 bases clipped from V and 2 bases from J, the junction kept 6 bases outside the gene matches.

A few counts support this clone. The chain combines TRBV19 with TRBJ2-7; 10 bases line up with TRBD1. Trimming cost V 5 bases and J 2 bases; bases outside gene matches: 12. Germline V gene lookup returns CDR1 LNHDA and CDR2 SQIVND (reference sequence). This CDR3 has 17 amino acids. The CDR3 sequence is CASSAWDRGSETYEQYF. The CDR3 DNA sequence: TGTGCCAGTAGTGCGTGGGACAGGGGATCAGAGACCTACGAGCAGTACTTC.

This chain links TRBV30 with TRBJ1-2; TRBD1 aligns across 8 bases. This CDR3 is built from 14 residues. CDR1 is GTSNPN and CDR2 is SVGIG in the germline V gene (reference sequence). V shed 4 bases and J 4 bases; nucleotides not matched to a gene: 8. The CDR3 bases are TGTGCCTGGACAAACGGACAGGGAGGCTATGGCTACACCTTC. Residues: CAWTNGQGGYGYTF.

The rearrangement uses TRBV27 and TRBJ1-1; D might be TRBD1 (6 bases). Germline values: CDR1 MNHEY, CDR2 SMNVEV (reference sequence). Trimming took 5 bases from V and 0 from J, leaving 16 bases between them. The CDR3 is made up of 16 amino acids. The CDR3 DNA is TGTGCCAGCAGTCACGACCCAGGGGCCGTGAACACTGAAGCTTTCTTT. It translates to CASSHDPGAVNTEAFF.

V gene TRBV13 combines with J gene TRBJ2-1; 8 positions match TRBD2. The germline V gene has CDR1 PRHDT and CDR2 FYEKMQ (reference sequence). There are 12 residues in the CDR3. Unmatched junction bases numbered 0, after V lost 4 bases and J lost 7 bases. DNA of the CDR3: TGTGCCAGCAGCTCGGGAGGGAATGAGCAGTTCTTC. Encoded protein: CASSSGGNEQFF.

The chain carries TRBV7-2 and TRBJ2-2, with TRBD1 matching over 7 bases. The germline V gene has CDR1 SGHTA and CDR2 FQGNSA. V lost 1 base and J lost 5; bases outside the gene matches: 4. The CDR3 is made up of 15 amino acids. The CDR3 loop reads CASSLGQGVTGELFF. CDR3 in DNA: TGTGCCAGCAGCTTAGGCCAGGGGGTAACCGGGGAGCTGTTTTTT.

The chain is built from TRBV28 and TRBJ1-1, with D unresolved. Germline V gene sequence: CDR1 MDHEN, CDR2 SYDVKM. Trimming took off 6 bases at V and 0 bases at J, with 11 bases between the two ends. The CDR3 is 14 residues long. The CDR3 reads CASRSGRMNTEAFF. As DNA, the CDR3 is TGTGCCAGCAGAAGCGGACGGATGAACACTGAAGCTTTCTTT.

The chain employs TRBV6-5 and TRBJ1-2; the D is unclear. Looked up from germline, CDR1 is MNHEY and CDR2 is SVGAGI. The CDR3 extends over 13 amino acids. Trimming left V 4 bases short and J 8 bases short, with 14 bases between. This CDR3 reads CASSFGLGGGYTF. The CDR3 coding sequence is TGTGCCAGCAGTTTCGGACTTGGAGGGGGCTACACCTTC.

The chain has TRBV7-9 and TRBJ2-3, with 8 bases that match TRBD1. V lost 5 bases, J lost 5 bases, and 6 bases stayed unmatched. From germline, CDR1 is SEHNR and CDR2 FQNEAQ (reference sequence). CDR3 length: 14 amino acids. The CDR3 here is CASSQWTGLDTQYF. The DNA for the CDR3 is TGTGCCAGCAGCCAATGGACAGGGTTAGATACGCAGTATTTT.